This T cell receptor (beta chain) was sequenced in a study of blood T cell repertoires in COVID-19. The overall study: Both acute and convalescent COVID-19 samples were obtained from the United States, Italy and Spain. From T cells, B-cell-depleted T cells, or PBMCs came the material, which was cDNA or gDNA.

As handled by the study authors: Nucleated cell counts were estimated from reference gene primer amplification. The protocol was immunoSEQ multiplex PCR, while the TCRdb copy is restricted to in-frame clones and leaves out a portion. Clone size and the V and J calls come from that table; the DNA yielded D and trimming. The sample lists tens of thousands of clones, roughly 76% occurring once. The source of this sequence is a woman older than 75 with acute or convalescent COVID-19. Sequencing input: peripheral blood.

The CDR3 sequence is CASSIQGTNEQYF. The CDR3 DNA reads as TGCGCCAGCAGTATACAGGGGACCAACGAGCAGTACTTC. The chain has TRBV4-1 and TRBJ2-7; TRBD1 agrees at 7 bases. V shed 6 bases, J shed 5 bases, and the junction held 7 bases outside the gene matches. Germline assignment: CDR1 MGHRA and CDR2 YSYEKL. CDR3 length equals 13 residues.